This T cell receptor (beta chain) was sequenced in a study of T-cell reconstitution after alpha-beta-depleted transplantation in children. This CDR3 region has 15 residues. The V end lost 3 bases, the J end lost 4 bases, and 14 bases lay between the germline ends. Per germline, CDR1 SGDLS and CDR2 YYNGEE. For TCRbeta, the library was prepared with unique molecular identifiers. A single record per CDR3 protein comes from TCRdb applying MiXCR to the PCR reads. This sample carries almost 500,000 distinct CDR3 sequences, around 12% of them seen once, and the ten largest clones take 5% to 6%. This clonotype was detected only a few times.

This clonotype originated in a human donor who donated a stem cell graft to a child with combined immunodeficiency. The sample consisted of PBMCs from the stem cell graft donor, taken from the stem cell graft. The chain couples TRBV9 to TRBJ2-1, with unresolved D. CDR3 nucleotide sequence: TGTGCCAGCAGCGGTGGCGGTACAATTTACAATGAGCAGTTCTTC. This gives the protein CASSGGGTIYNEQFF.